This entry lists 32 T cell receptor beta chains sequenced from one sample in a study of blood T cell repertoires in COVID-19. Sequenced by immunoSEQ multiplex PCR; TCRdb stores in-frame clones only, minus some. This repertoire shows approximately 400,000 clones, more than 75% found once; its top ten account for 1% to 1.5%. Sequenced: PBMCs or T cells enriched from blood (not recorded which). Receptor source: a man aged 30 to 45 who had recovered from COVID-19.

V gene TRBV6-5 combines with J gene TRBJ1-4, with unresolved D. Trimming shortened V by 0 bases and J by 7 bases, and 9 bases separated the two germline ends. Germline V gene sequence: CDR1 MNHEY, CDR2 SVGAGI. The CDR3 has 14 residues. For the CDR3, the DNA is TGTGCCAGCAGTTACTCGAGGGCAGCTGAAAAACTGTTTTTT. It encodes CASSYSRAAEKLFF.

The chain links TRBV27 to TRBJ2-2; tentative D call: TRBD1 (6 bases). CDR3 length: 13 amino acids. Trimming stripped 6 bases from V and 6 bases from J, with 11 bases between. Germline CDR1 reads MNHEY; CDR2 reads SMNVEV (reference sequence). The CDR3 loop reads CASRKTGPGELFF. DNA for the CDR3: TGTGCCAGCAGAAAAACAGGGCCCGGGGAGCTGTTTTTT.

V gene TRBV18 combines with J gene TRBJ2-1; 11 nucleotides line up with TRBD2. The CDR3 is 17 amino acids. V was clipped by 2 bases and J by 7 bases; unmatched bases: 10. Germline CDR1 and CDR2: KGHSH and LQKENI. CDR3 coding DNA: TGTGCCAGCTCACCAATCGTTAGCGGGGGGGCCCTGAATGAGCAGTTCTTC. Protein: CASSPIVSGGALNEQFF.

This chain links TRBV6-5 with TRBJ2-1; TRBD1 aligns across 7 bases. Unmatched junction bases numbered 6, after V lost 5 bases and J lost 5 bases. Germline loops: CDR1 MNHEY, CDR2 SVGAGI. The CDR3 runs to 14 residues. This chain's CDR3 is CASSPRDRDNEQFF. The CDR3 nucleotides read TGTGCCAGCAGTCCCCGGGACAGAGACAATGAGCAGTTCTTC.

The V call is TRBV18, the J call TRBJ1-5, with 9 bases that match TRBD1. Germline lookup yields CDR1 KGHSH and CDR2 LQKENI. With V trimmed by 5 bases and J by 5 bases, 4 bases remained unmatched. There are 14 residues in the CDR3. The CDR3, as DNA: TGTGCCAGCTCAAAACAGGGGGCTGATCAGCCCCAGCATTTT. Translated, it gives CASSKQGADQPQHF.

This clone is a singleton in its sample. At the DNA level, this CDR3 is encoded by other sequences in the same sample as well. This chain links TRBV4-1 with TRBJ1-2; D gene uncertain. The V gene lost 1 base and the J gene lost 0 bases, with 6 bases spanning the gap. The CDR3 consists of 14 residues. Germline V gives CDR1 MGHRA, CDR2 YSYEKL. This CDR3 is CASSQVGANYGYTF. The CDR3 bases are TGCGCCAGCAGCCAAGTCGGAGCTAACTATGGCTACACCTTC.

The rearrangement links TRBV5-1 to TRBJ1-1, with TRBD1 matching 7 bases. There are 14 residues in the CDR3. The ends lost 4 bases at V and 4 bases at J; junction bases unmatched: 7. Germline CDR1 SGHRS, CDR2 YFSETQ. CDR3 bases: TGCGCCAGCAGCATGGGACAGTTCGGCACTGAAGCTTTCTTT. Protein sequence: CASSMGQFGTEAFF.

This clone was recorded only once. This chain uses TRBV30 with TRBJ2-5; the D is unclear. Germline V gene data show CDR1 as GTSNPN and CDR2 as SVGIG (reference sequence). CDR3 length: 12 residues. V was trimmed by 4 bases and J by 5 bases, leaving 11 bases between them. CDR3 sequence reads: CAWTNSWETQYF. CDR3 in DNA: TGTGCCTGGACTAACTCGTGGGAGACCCAGTACTTC.

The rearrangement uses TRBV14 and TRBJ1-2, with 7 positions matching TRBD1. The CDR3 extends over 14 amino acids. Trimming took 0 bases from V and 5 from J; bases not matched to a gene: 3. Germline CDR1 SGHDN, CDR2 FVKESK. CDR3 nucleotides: TGTGCCAGCAGCCAAGACTCAGGGGGGTATGGCTACACCTTC. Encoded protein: CASSQDSGGYGYTF. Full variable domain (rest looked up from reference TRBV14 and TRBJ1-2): EAGVTQFPSHSVIEKGQTVTLRCDPISGHDNLYWYRRVMGKEIKFLLHFVKESKQDESGMPNNRFLAERTGGTYSTLKVQPAELEDSGVYFCASSQDSGGYGYTFGSGTRLTVV.

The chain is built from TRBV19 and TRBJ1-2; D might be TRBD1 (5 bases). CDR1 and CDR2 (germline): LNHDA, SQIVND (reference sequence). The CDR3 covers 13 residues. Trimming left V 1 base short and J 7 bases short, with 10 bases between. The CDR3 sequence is CASSIGQGGGYTF. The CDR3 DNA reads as TGTGCCAGTAGTATAGGCCAGGGTGGTGGCTACACCTTC.

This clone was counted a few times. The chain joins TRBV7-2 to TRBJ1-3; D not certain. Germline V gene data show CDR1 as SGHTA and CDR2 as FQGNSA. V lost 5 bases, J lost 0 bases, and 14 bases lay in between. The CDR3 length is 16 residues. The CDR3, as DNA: TGTGCCAGCAGCACCCGGTCCCGGAGCTCTGGAAACACCATATATTTT. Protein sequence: CASSTRSRSSGNTIYF.

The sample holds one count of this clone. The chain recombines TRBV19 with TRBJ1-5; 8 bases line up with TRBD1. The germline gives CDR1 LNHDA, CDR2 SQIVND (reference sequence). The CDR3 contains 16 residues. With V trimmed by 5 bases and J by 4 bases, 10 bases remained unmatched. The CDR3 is CASSLGPGGFNQPQHF. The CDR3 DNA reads TGTGCCAGTAGTCTCGGTCCAGGGGGCTTTAATCAGCCCCAGCATTTT.

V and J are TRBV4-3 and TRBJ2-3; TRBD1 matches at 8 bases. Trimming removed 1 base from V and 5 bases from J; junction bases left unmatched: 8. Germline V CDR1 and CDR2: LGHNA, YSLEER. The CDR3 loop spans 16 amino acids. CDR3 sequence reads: CASSQGTGFGGDTQYF. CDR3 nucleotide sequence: TGCGCCAGCAGCCAAGGGACAGGGTTTGGGGGAGATACGCAGTATTTT.

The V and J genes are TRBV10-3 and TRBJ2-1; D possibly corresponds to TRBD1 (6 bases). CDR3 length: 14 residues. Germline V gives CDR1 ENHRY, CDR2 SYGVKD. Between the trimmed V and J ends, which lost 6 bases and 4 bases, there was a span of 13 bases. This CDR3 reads CAIRDGTPYNEQFF. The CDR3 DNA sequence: TGTGCCATCAGAGACGGGACACCTTACAATGAGCAGTTCTTC.

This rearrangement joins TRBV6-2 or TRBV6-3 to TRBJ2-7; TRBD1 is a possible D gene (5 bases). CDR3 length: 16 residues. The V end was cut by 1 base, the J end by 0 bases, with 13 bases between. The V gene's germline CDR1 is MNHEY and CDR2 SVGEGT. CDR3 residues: CASSYWVYRSSYEQYF. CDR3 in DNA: TGTGCCAGCAGTTACTGGGTGTACAGGAGCTCCTACGAGCAGTACTTC.

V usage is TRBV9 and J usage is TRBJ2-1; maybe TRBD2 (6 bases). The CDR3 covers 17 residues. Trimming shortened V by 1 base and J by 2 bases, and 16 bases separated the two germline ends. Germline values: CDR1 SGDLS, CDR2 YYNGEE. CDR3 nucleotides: TGTGCCAGCAGCGTATCCGGGAGCGAGAGTCCCTACAATGAGCAGTTCTTC. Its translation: CASSVSGSESPYNEQFF.

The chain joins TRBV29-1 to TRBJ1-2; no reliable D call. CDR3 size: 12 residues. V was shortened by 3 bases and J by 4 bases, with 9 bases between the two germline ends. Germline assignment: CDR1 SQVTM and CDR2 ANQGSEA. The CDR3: CSVDGHSYGYTF. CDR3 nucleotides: TGCAGCGTTGATGGGCACTCCTATGGCTACACCTTC.

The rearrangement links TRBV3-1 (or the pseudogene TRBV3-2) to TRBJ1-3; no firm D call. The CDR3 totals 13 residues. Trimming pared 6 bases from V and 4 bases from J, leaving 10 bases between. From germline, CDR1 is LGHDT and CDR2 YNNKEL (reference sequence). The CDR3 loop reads CASRTVAGNTIYF. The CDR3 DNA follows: TGTGCCAGCAGAACGGTCGCCGGAAACACCATATATTTT.

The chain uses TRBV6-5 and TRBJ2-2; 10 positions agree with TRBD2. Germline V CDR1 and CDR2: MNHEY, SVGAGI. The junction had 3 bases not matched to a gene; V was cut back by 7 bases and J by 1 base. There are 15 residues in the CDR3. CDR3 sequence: CASKLAGGNTGELFF. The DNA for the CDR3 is TGTGCCAGCAAATTAGCGGGGGGGAACACCGGGGAGCTGTTTTTT.

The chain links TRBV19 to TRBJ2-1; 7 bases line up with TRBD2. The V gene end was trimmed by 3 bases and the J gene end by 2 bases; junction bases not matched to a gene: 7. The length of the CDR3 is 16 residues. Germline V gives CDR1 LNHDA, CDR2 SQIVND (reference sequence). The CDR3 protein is CASSIQGGITYNEQFF. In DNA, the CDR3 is TGTGCCAGTAGTATCCAGGGAGGGATTACCTACAATGAGCAGTTCTTC.

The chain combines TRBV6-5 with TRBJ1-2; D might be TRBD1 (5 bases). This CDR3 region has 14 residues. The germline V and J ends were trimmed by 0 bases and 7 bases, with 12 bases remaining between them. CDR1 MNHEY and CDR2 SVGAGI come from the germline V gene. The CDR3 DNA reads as TGTGCCAGCAGTTACTCGAGGGACTCCGGTGGCTACACCTTC. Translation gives CASSYSRDSGGYTF.

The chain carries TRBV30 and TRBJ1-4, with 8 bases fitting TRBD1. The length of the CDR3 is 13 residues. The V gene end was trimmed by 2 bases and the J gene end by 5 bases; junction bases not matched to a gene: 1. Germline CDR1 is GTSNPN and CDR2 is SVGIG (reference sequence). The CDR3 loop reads CAWSTGGNEKLFF. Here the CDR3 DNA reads TGTGCCTGGAGTACAGGGGGGAATGAAAAACTGTTTTTT. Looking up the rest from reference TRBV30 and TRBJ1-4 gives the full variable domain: SQTIHQWPATLVQPVGSPLSLECTVEGTSNPNLYWYRQAAGRGLQLLFYSVGIGQISSEVPQNLSASRPQDRQFILSSKKLLLSDSGFYLCAWSTGGNEKLFFGSGTQLSVL.

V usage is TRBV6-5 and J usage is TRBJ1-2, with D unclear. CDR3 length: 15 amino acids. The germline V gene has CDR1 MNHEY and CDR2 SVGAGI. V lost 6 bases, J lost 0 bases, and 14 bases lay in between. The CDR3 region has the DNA TGTGCCAGCAGCCCGACGGGTAGAGCTAACTATGGCTACACCTTC. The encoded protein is CASSPTGRANYGYTF.

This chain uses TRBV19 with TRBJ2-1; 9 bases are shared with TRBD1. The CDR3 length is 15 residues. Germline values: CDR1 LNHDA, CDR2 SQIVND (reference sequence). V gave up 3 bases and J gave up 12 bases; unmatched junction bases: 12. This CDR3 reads CASSMVGQGAGGQFF. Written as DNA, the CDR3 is TGTGCCAGTAGTATGGTGGGACAGGGAGCCGGAGGGCAGTTCTTC.

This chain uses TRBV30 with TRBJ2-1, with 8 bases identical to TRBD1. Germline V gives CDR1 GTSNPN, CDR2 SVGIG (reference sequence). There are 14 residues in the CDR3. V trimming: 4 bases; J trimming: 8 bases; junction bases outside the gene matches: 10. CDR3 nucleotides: TGTGCCTGGAAATGGACAGGGAATCAGTATGAGCAGTTCTTC. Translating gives CAWKWTGNQYEQFF.

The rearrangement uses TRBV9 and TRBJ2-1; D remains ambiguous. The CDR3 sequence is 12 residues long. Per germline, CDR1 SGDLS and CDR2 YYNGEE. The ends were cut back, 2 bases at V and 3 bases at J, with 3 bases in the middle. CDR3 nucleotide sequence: TGTGCCAGCAGCGTTAACTACAATGAGCAGTTCTTC. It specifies CASSVNYNEQFF. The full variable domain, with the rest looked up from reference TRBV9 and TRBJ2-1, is DSGVTQTPKHLITATGQRVTLRCSPRSGDLSVYWYQQSLDQGLQFLIQYYNGEERAKGNILERFSAQQFPDLHSELNLSSLELGDSALYFCASSVNYNEQFFGPGTRLTVL.

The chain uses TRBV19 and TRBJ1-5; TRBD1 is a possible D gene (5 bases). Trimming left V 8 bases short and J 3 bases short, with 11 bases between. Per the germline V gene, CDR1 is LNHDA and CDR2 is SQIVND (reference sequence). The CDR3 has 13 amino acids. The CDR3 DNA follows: TGTGCCAGTGATACAGGCCTCAATCAGCCCCAGCATTTT. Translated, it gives CASDTGLNQPQHF.

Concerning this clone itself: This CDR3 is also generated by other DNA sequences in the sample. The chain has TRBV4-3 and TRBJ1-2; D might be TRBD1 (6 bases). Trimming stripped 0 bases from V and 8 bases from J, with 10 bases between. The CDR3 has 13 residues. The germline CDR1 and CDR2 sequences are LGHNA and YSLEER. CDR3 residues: CASSQDRGGGYTF. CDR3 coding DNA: TGCGCCAGCAGCCAAGACAGGGGCGGCGGCTACACCTTC.

CDR3 residues: CASSRSGNQPQHF. The CDR3 region has the DNA TGTGCCAGTAGTCGATCGGGCAATCAGCCCCAGCATTTT. This chain uses TRBV19 with TRBJ1-5; no reliable D call. The CDR3 runs to 13 residues. V was clipped by 5 bases and J by 2 bases, with 7 bases between them. CDR1 is LNHDA, CDR2 SQIVND, per germline (reference sequence).

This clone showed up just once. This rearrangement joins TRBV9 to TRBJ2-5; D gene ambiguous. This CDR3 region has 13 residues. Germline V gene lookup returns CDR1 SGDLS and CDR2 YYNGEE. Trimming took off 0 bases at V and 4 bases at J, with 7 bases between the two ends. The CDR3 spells CASSVATGETQYF. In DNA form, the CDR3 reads TGTGCCAGCAGCGTAGCTACGGGAGAGACCCAGTACTTC.

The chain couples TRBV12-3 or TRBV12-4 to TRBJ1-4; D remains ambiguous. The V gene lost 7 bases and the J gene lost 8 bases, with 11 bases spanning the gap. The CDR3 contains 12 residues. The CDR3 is CASTAGQEKLFF. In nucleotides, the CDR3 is TGTGCCAGCACCGCTGGCCAGGAAAAACTGTTTTTT.

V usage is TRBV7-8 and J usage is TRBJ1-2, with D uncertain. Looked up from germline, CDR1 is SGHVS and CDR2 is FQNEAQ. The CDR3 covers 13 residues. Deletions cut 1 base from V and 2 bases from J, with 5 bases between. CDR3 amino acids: CASSLDLNYGYTF. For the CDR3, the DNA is TGTGCCAGCAGCTTAGATCTGAACTATGGCTACACCTTC.